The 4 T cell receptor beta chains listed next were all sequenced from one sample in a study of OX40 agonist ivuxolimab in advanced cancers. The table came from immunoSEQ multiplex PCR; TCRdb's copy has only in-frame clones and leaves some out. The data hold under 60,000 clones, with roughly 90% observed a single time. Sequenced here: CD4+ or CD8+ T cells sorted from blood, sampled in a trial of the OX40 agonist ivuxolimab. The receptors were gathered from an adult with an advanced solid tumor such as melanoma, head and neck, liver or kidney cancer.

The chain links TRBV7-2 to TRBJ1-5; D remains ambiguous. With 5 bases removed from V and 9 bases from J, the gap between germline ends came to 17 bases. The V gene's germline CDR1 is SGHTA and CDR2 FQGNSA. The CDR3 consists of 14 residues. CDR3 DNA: TGTGCCAGCAGCCTAGACCGGCTACAGTGGCCCCAGCATTTT. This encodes CASSLDRLQWPQHF.

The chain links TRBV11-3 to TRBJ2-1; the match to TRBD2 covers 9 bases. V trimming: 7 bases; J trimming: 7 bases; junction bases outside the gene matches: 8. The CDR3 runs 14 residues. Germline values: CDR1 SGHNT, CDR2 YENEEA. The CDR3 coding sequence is TGTGCCAGCACCTCAGCGGGAGGAGGGAATGAGCAGTTCTTC. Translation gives CASTSAGGGNEQFF.

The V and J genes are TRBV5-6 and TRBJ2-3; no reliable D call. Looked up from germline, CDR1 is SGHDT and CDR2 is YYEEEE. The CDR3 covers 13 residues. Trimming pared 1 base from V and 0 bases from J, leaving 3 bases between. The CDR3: CASSLTSTDTQYF. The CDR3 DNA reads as TGTGCCAGCAGCTTGACTAGCACAGATACGCAGTATTTT. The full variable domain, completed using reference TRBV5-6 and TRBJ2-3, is DAGVTQSPTHLIKTRGQQVTLRCSPKSGHDTVSWYQQALGQGPQFIFQYYEEEERQRGNFPDRFSGHQFPNYSSELNVNALLLGDSALYLCASSLTSTDTQYFGPGTRLTVL.

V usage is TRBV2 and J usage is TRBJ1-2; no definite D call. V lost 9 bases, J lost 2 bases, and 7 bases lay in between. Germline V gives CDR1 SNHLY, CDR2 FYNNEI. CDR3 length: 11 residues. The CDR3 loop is CASGVNYGYTF. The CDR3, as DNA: TGTGCCAGTGGGGTCAACTATGGCTACACCTTC. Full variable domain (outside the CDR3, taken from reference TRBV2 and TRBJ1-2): EPEVTQTPSHQVTQMGQEVILRCVPISNHLYFYWYRQILGQKVEFLVSFYNNEISEKSEIFDDQFSVERPDGSNFTLKIRSTKLEDSAMYFCASGVNYGYTFGSGTRLTVV.